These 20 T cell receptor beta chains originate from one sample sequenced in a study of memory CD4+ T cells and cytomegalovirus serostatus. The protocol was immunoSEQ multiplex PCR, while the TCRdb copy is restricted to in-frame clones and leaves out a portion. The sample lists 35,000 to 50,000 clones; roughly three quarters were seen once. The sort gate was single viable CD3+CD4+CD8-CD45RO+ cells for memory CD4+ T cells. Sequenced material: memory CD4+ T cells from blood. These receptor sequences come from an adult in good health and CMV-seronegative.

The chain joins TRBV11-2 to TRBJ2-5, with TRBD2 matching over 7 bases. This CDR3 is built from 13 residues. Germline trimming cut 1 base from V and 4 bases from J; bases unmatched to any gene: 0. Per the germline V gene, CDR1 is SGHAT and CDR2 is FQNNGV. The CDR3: CASSLGEGETQYF. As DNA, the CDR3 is TGTGCCAGCAGCTTAGGGGAGGGAGAGACCCAGTACTTC.

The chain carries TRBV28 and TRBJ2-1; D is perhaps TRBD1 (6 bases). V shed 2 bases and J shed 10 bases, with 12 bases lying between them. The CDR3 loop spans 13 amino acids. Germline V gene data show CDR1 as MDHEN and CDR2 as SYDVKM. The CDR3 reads CASSLLGAGEQFF. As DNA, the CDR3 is TGTGCCAGCAGTTTACTGGGGGCCGGGGAGCAGTTCTTC.

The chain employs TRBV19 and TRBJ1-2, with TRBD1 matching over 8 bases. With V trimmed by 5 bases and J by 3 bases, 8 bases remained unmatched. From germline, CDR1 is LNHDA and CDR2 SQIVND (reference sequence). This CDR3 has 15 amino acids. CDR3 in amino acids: CASSSSYRGDYGYTF. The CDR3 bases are TGTGCCAGTAGTTCCTCCTACAGGGGGGACTATGGCTACACCTTC.

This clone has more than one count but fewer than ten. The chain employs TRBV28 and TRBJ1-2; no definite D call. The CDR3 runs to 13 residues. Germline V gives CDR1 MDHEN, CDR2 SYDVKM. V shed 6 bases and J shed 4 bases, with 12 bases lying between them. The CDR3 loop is CASSVITVYGYTF. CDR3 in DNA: TGTGCCAGCAGCGTTATAACCGTCTATGGCTACACCTTC.

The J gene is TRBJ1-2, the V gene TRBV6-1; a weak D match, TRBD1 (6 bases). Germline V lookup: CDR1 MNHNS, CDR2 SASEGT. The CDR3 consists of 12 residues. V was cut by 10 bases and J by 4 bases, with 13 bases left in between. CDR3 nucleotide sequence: TGTGCCAACTCCAGGGGAAGCTATGGCTACACCTTC. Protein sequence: CANSRGSYGYTF.

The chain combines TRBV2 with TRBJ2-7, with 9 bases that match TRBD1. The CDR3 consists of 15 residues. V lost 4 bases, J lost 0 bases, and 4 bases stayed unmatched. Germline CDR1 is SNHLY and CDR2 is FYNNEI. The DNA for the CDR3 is TGTGCCAGCAGTGCTCAGGACAGGGGCTCCTACGAGCAGTACTTC. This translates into CASSAQDRGSYEQYF.

The CDR3 DNA sequence: TGTGCCAGCAGGCCTTCAGACCTTTATAATTCACCCCTCCACTTT. Translating it yields CASRPSDLYNSPLHF. The genes are TRBV6-1 and TRBJ1-6; D remains ambiguous. Germline-derived CDR1 and CDR2 are MNHNS and SASEGT. The CDR3 is 15 amino acids. The V and J ends lost 6 bases and 4 bases respectively, with 13 bases between them.

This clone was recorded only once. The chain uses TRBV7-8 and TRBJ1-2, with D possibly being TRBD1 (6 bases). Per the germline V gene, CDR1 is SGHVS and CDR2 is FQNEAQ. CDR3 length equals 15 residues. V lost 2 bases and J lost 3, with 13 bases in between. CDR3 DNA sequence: TGTGCCAGCAGCTTATGGGTGGGACAAGACTATGGCTACACCTTC. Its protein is CASSLWVGQDYGYTF. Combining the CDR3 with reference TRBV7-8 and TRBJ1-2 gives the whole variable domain GAGVSQSPRYKVAKRGQDVALRCDPISGHVSLFWYQQALGQGPEFLTYFQNEAQLDKSGLPSDRFFAERPEGSVSTLKIQRTQQEDSAVYLCASSLWVGQDYGYTFGSGTRLTVV.

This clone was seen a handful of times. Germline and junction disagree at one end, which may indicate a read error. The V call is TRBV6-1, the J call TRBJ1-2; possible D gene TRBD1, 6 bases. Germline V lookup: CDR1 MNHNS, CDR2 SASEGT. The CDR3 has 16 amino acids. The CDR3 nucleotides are TGTGCCAGCAGTGAGAATTTTGGCCAGGGGTTCGGCAGTGAGGGTTTC. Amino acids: CASSENFGQGFGSEGF.

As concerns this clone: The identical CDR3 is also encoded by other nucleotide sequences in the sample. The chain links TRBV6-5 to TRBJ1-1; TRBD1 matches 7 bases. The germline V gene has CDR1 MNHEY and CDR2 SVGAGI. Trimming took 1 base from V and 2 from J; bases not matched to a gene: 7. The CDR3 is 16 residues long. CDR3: CASSYLSRGGNTEAFF. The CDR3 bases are TGTGCCAGCAGTTACTTATCCAGGGGGGGTAACACTGAAGCTTTCTTT.

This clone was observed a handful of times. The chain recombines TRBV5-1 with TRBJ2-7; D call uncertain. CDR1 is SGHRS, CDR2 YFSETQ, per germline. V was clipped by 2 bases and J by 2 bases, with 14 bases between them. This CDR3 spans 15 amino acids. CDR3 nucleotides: TGCGCCAGCAGCTTCAAGGACGGGCACGCCTACGAGCAGTACTTC. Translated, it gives CASSFKDGHAYEQYF.

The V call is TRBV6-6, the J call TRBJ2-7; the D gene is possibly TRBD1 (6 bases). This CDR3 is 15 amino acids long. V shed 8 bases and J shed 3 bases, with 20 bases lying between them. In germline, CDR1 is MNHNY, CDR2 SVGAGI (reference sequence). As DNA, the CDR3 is TGTGCCAGCCAGGCGACAGGTCCCATTTACTACGAGCAGTACTTC. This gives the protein CASQATGPIYYEQYF.

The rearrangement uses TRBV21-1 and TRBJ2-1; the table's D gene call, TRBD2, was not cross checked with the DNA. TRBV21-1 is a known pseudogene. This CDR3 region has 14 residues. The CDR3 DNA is TGTGCCAGCAGCGCCTACGCCGGGTCGAATGAGCAGTTCTTC. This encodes CASSAYAGSNEQFF.

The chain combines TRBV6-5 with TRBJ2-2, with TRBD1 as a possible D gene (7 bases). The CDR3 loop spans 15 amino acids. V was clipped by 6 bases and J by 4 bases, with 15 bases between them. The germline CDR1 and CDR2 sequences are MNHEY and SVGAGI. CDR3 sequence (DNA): TGTGCCAGCAGGAGTCCAGGGGGGCCCACCGGGGAGCTGTTTTTT. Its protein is CASRSPGGPTGELFF.

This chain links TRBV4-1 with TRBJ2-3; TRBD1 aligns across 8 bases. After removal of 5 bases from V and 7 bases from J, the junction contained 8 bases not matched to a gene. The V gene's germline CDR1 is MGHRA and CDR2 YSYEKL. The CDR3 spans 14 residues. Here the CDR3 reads CASSSPRGRNTQYF. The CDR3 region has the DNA TGCGCCAGCAGCAGCCCCAGGGGGCGAAATACGCAGTATTTT.

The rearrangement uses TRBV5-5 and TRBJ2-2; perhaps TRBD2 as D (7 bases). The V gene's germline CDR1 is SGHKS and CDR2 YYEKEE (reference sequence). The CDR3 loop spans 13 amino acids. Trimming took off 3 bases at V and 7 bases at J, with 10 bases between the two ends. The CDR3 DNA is TGTGCCAGCAGCTCGGGGGGCGGCGGGGAGCTGTTTTTT. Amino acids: CASSSGGGGELFF.

The CDR3 DNA follows: TGTGCCAGCAGCTTAGCGGAGGGCGGCTATGGCTACACCTTC. Encoded protein: CASSLAEGGYGYTF. The J gene is TRBJ1-2, the V gene TRBV7-8; no firm D call. The V gene lost 0 bases and the J gene lost 4 bases, with 9 bases spanning the gap. Germline-derived CDR1 and CDR2 are SGHVS and FQNEAQ. This CDR3 comprises 14 residues.

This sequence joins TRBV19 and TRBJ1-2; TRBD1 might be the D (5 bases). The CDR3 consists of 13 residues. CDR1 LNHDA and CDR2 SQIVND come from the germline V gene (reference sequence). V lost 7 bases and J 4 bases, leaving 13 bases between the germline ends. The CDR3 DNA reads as TGTGCCAGTACATTGTCAGGGATCTATGGCTACACCTTC. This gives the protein CASTLSGIYGYTF.

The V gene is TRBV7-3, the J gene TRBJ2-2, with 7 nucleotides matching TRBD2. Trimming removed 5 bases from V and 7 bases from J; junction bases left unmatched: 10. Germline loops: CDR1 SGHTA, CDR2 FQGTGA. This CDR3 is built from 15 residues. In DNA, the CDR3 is TGTGCCAGCAGCAACTCGGGGGGATATGGCGGGGAGCTGTTTTTT. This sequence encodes CASSNSGGYGGELFF.

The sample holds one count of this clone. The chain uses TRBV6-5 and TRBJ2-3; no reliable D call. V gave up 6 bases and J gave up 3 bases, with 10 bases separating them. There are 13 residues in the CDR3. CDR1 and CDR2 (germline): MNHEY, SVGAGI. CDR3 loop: CASRRDLTDTQYF. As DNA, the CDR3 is TGTGCCAGCAGGCGAGATCTGACAGATACGCAGTATTTT.